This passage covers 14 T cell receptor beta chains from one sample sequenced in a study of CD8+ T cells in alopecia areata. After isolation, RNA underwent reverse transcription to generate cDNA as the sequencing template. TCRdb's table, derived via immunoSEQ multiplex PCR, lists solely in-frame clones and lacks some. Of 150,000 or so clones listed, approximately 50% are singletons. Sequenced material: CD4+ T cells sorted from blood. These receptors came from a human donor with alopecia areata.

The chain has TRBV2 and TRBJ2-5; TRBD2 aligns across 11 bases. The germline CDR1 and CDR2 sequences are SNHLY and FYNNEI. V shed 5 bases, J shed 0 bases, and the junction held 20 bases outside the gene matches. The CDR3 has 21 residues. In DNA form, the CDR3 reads TGTGCCAGCAGTACCCGGCCAGCTTTTAGCGGGAGGGCCTTGCACCAAGAGACCCAGTACTTC. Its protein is CASSTRPAFSGRALHQETQYF.

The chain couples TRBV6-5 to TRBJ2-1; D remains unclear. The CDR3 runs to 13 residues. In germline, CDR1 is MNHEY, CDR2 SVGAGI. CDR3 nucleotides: TGTGCAGCTAGAACTTCGGGTGCGGAGGAGCAGTTCTTC. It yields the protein CAARTSGAEEQFF.

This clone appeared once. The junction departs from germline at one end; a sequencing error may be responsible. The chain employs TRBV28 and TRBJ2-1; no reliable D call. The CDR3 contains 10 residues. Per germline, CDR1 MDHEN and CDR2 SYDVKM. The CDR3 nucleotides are TGTGCCAGCGGAACCGACTCGAGGATCTTC. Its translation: CASGTDSRIF.

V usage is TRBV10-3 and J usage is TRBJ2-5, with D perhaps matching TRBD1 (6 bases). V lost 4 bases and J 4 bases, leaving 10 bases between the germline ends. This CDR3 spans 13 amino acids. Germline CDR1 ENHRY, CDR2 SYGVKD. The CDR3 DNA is TGTGCCATCAGTGCAGCCAGGGGAGAGACCCAGTACTTC. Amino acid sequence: CAISAARGETQYF.

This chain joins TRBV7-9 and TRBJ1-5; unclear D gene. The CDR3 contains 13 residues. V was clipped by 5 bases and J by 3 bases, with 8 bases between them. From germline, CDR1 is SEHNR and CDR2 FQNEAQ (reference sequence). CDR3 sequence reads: CASSGSSNQPQHF. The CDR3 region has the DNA TGTGCCAGCAGCGGAAGCTCCAATCAGCCCCAGCATTTT.

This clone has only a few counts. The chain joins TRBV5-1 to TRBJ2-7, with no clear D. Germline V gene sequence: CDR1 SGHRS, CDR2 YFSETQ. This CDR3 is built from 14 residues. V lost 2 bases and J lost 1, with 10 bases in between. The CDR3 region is CASSLGPQSYEQYF. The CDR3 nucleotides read TGCGCCAGCAGCTTAGGTCCACAATCCTACGAGCAGTACTTC. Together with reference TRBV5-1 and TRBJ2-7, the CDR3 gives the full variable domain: KAGVTQTPRYLIKTRGQQVTLSCSPISGHRSVSWYQQTPGQGLQFLFEYFSETQRNKGNFPGRFSGRQFSNSRSEMNVSTLELGDSALYLCASSLGPQSYEQYFGPGTRLTVT.

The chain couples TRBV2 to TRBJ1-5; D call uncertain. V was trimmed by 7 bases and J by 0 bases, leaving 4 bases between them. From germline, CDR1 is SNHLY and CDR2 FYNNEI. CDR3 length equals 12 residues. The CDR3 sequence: CASTDSNQPQHF. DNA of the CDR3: TGTGCCAGCACCGATAGCAATCAGCCCCAGCATTTT.

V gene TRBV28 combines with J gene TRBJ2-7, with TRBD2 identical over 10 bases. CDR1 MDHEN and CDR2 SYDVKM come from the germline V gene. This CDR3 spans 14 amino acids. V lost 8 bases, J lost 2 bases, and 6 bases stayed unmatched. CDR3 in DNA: TGTGCCAGCCTGGATAGCGGGAGGACCTACGAGCAGTACTTC. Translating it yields CASLDSGRTYEQYF.

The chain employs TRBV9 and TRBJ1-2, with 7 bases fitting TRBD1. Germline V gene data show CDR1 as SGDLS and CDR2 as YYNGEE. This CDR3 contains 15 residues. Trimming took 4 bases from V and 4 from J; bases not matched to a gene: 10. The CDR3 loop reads CASSFERDSLYGYTF. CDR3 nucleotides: TGTGCCAGCAGCTTCGAGCGGGACAGCCTCTATGGCTACACCTTC.

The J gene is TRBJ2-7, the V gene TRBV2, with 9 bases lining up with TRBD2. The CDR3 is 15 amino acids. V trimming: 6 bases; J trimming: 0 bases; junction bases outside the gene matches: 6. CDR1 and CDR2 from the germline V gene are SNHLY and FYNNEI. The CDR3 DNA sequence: TGTGCCAGCAGCCGCAGCGGGGGGAGCTCCTACGAGCAGTACTTC. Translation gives CASSRSGGSSYEQYF.

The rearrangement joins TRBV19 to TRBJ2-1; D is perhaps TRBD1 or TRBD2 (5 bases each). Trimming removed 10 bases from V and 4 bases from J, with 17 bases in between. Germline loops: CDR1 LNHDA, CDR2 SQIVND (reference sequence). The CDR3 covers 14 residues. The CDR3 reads CATDGGATYNEQFF. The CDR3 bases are TGTGCCACGGATGGGGGAGCGACTTACAATGAGCAGTTCTTC.

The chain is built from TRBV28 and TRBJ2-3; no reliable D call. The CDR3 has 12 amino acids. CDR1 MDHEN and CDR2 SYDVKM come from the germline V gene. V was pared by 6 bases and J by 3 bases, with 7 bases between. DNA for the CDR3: TGTGCCAGCAGGGAATTTACAGATACGCAGTATTTT. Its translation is CASREFTDTQYF.

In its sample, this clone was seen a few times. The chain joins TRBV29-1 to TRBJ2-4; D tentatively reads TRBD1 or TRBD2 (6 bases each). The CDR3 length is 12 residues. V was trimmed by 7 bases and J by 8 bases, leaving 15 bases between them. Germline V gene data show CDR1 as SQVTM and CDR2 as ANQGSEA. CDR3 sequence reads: CSALWRGYIQYF. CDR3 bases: TGCAGCGCCCTTTGGAGGGGGTACATTCAGTACTTC. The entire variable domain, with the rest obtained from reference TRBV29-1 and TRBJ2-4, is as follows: SAVISQKPSRDICQRGTSLTIQCQVDSQVTMMFWYRQQPGQSLTLIATANQGSEATYESGFVIDKFPISRPNLTFSTLTVSNMSPEDSSIYLCSALWRGYIQYFGAGTRLSVL.

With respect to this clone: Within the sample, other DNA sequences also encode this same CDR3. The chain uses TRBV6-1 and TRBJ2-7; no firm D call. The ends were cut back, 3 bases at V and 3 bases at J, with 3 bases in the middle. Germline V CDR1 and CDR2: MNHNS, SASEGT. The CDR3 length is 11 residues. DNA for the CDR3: TGTGCCAGCAGTGATCTCTACGAGCAGTACTTC. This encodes CASSDLYEQYF.